This T cell receptor beta chain was found in a study of cytomegalovirus exposure and HLA in healthy donors (dated by TCRdb to about 2017). Looking at the study overall: According to a later analysis, one platform produced both the 110 or so validation repertoires and the 670 or so repertoires of the first cohort. To predict cytomegalovirus infection status, the study combined high-throughput TCR immunosequencing, statistical association of individual TCRs with disease status, and machine learning. Besides the first cohort of around 670 subjects, a separate validation cohort made up of 90 to 150 different subjects was used. The study was designed to test whether signatures of past pathogen exposure could be identified by cataloging public T cell receptors.

The donors were included in the validation cohort of 130 or so subjects, a group kept apart from the approximately 650-subject first cohort. The CDR3 spans 13 residues, from the cysteine through the phenylalanine. The CDR3 DNA has 39 bases and is translated from base 1. Trimming removed 0 bases from V and 7 bases from J, leaving 8 bases between the germline ends. CDR1 and CDR2, looked up from the germline V gene (reference sequence), are SGHNT and YYREEE. Receptor amplification or capture employed the immunoSEQ multiplex PCR assay. In the source study's methods: To diagnose cytomegalovirus status from the catalog of TCR beta chain sequences, a statistical classification framework was built. TCRdb stores this immuneACCESS table with in-frame sequences only. Part of the clones is absent; in the studies checked, under half of the shortfall reflects unresolved V genes, and no reason is known for the rest. V and J calls and clone size are copied from that table; D and trimming were computed from the DNA. Across this sample there are 200,000 to 250,000 clones, with roughly 83% seen only once. In total, the top ten clones hold over 12% of the sample.

General conclusions and limits of the study: In vitro tests confirmed that three of the cytomegalovirus-associated TCR beta chains recognize cytomegalovirus antigens. Most TCR sequences were observed very rarely across donors, whereas some public TCRs were present in many individuals. In a later analysis, TCRs clustered in the first cohort were found to also tend to co-occur in the roughly 130 validation repertoires, with 94% of cluster scores above 0. In both the original and validation cohorts, the classifier was reported to diagnose cytomegalovirus status with high specificity and sensitivity. The study gave a list of about 170 TCR beta chains associated with cytomegalovirus. It was suggested by the authors that the approach could potentially be generalized to other disease states and immunological phenotypes. The validation cohort had no HLA typing available for a later analysis, so co-occurrence within that cohort was assessed over all 120 or so repertoires.

Worth noting for this clone: Which antigen it targets is not known. No much larger clone is present one base from it, and per-base qualities are unavailable.

The sequence is built from TRBV5-4 and TRBJ1-3, with the D gene uncertain. The receptor comes from a woman in her thirties in good health and CMV-seropositive. Sequencing used PBMCs. CDR3 reads: CASSLVGGNTIYF. In nucleotide form, the sequence is TGTGCCAGCAGCTTGGTTGGTGGTAACACCATATATTTT.